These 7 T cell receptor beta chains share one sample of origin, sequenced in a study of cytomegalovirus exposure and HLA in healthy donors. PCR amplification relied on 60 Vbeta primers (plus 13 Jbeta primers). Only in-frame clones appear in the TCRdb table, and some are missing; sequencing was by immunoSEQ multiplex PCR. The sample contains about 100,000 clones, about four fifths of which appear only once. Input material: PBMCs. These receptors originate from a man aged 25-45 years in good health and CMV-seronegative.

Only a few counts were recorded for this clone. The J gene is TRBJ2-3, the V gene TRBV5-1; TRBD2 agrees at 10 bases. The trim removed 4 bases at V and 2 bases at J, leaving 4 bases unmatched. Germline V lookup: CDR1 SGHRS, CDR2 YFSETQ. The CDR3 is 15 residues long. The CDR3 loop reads CASSPAGGTTDTQYF. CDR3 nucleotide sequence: TGCGCCAGCAGCCCAGCGGGAGGGACCACAGATACGCAGTATTTT.

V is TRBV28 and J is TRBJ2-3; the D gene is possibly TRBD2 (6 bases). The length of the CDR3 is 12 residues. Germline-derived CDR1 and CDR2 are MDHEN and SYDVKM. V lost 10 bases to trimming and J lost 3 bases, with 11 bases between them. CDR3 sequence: CAIEGRTDTQYF. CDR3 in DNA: TGTGCCATAGAGGGGAGGACAGATACGCAGTATTTT. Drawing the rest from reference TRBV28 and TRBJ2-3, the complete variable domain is DVKVTQSSRYLVKRTGEKVFLECVQDMDHENMFWYRQDPGLGLRLIYFSYDVKMKEKGDIPEGYSVSREKKERFSLILESASTNQTSMYLCAIEGRTDTQYFGPGTRLTVL.

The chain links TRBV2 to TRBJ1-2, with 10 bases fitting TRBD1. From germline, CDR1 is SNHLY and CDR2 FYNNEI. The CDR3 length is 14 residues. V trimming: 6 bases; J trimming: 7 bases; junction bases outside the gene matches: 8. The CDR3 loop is CASRRGTGEFGYTF. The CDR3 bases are TGTGCCAGCAGGCGAGGGACAGGGGAATTTGGCTACACCTTC.

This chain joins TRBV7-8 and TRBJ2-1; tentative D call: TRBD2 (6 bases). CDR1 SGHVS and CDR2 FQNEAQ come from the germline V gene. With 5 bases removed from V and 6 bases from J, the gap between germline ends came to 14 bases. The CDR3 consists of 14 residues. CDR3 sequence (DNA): TGTGCCAGCAGCCCCGGGACTCTCTCCAATGAGCAGTTCTTC. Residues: CASSPGTLSNEQFF.

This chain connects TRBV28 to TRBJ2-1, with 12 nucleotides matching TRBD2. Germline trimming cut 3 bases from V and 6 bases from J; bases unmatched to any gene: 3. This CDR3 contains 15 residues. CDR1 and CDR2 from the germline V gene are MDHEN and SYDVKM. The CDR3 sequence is CASSFLAGGLNEQFF. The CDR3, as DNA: TGTGCCAGCAGTTTCCTAGCGGGGGGGCTCAATGAGCAGTTCTTC.

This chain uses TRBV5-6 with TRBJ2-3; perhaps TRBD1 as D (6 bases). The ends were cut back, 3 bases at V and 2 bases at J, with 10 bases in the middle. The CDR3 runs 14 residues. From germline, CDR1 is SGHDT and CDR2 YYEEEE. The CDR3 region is CASSSGQITDTQYF. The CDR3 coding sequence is TGTGCCAGCAGCTCCGGACAGATCACAGATACGCAGTATTTT.

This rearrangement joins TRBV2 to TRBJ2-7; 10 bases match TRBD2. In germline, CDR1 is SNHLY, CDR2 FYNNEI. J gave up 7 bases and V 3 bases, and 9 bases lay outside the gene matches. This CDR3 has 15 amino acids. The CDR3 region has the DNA TGTGCCAGCAGTGATAAATTAGCGGGGGGCTGGGAGCAGTACTTC. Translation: CASSDKLAGGWEQYF.